This T cell receptor beta chain was sequenced for a study of beta chain features in type 1 diabetes. Broader study findings: Reads derived from cDNA could over-represent cells showing high TCR expression. Patients' naive, central memory and Treg TCRB repertoires seemed closer to one another than those of healthy donors. When Type 1 diabetes patients were examined, their TCRB CDR3s proved moderately but significantly shorter in all four CD4+ subsets.

Concerning this clone: The antigen remains unidentified.

Reverse transcribing all isolated RNA meant expressed TCRB transcripts were sequenced. The protocol was immunoSEQ multiplex PCR, while the TCRdb copy is restricted to in-frame clones and leaves out a portion. The top ten clones hold around 0.039% of a sample with 400,000 to 450,000 clones, around 14% of them seen once. Sample: naive CD4+ T cells from blood. The TCR sequence derives from a young man in good health.

The CDR3 region is CASSERPYEQYV. CDR3 bases: TGTGCCAGCAGTGAACGGCCCTACGAGCAGTACGTC. This chain connects TRBV2 to TRBJ2-7; D call uncertain. V dropped 2 bases and J dropped 2 bases, with 4 bases sitting between them. Per germline, CDR1 SNHLY and CDR2 FYNNEI. This CDR3 spans 12 amino acids.